This T cell receptor beta chain was profiled in a study of shared clonotypes between healthy human individuals. Measured with immunoSEQ multiplex PCR; TCRdb has only the in-frame clones, and not every one. The table includes about 690,000 clones, 90% detected once. As regards this clone: Its antigen remains unidentified.

Study observations and caveats: Clonotype sharing across several donors was observed for around 4.8% of naive CD4 clonotypes. Read depth was anticipated to influence clonotype sharing among donors.

From germline, CDR1 is GTSNPN and CDR2 SVGIG (reference sequence). The CDR3 is made up of 17 amino acids. The V segment lost 4 bases and the J segment 0 bases; nucleotides outside the gene matches: 7. This receptor was obtained from a man in his late teens or twenties in good health. Some clones in this sample may be carry-over from other donors' samples. The sequencing sample was made of memory CD8+ T cells from PBMCs. This sample's subset: CD45RO+ cells pooled with CCR7-negative TemRA cells. The rearrangement joins TRBV30 to TRBJ1-5; the match to TRBD1 covers 12 bases. CDR3 nucleotide sequence: TGTGCCTGGACTCGGGGACAGGGGGCTCGTAGCAATCAGCCCCAGCATTTT. This sequence encodes CAWTRGQGARSNQPQHF.